These T cell receptor beta chains were read from a single sample in a study of blood T cell repertoires in COVID-19. Data came from immunoSEQ multiplex PCR; TCRdb stores just in-frame clones and leaves some out. The table has about 480,000 clones, 88% seen once. The source material was PBMCs or T cells enriched from blood (not recorded which). These receptors were obtained from a woman aged 55-70 years who had recovered from COVID-19. Both conserved end residues are part of each CDR3. The D gene is left open where the match is weak. Clone size appears in some rows only: once, few, many, or a class for an expanded clone.

d_gene,v_gene,abundance,j_gene,CDR3nt,CDR3aa
TRBD1,TRBV2,once,TRBJ1-2,TGTGCCAGCCAGACAGGGGAGGGCTATGGCTACACCTTC,CASQTGEGYGYTF
TRBD1,TRBV11-2,-,TRBJ2-7,TGTGCCAGCAGCTTAGGCGGGACAGGGCTAAACGAGCAGTACTTC,CASSLGGTGLNEQYF
-,TRBV6-5,-,TRBJ1-2,TGTGCCAGCAGCCCCTCCGGGAGGGACTATGGCTACACCTTC,CASSPSGRDYGYTF
-,TRBV27,-,TRBJ1-5,TGTGCCAGCAGTGTAAGATGGGGGGGGGATAGCAATCAGCCCCAGCATTTT,CASSVRWGGDSNQPQHF
-,TRBV12-5,-,TRBJ1-3,TGTGCTAGTGGTTTGGTACGAGGAGTAGGTGGAAACACCATATATTTT,CASGLVRGVGGNTIYF
TRBD1,TRBV9,-,TRBJ2-7,TGTGCCAGCAGCGGGGGGCAGGGGGCCTCCTACGAGCAGTACTTC,CASSGGQGASYEQYF
-,TRBV5-1,-,TRBJ1-1,TGCGCCAGCAGCTACCTAGGGGGATCTCTTGAAGCTTTCTTT,CASSYLGGSLEAFF
TRBD2,TRBV3-1/TRBV3-2,-,TRBJ2-3,TGTGCCAGCAGCCCCTGGGGCGGGGGGCTATCAGATACGCAGTATTTT,CASSPWGGGLSDTQYF
-,TRBV7-9,-,TRBJ2-7,TGTGCCAGCAGCTTCACAGGGCCCTACGAGCAGTACTTC,CASSFTGPYEQYF
-,TRBV27,-,TRBJ1-5,TGTGCCAGCAGTTTTGGAGGGATGAGAAATCAGCCCCAGCATTTT,CASSFGGMRNQPQHF
-,TRBV6-5,-,TRBJ1-3,TGTGCCAGCAGTTACGGCAGGGTCCAGGGTGGAAACACCATATATTTT,CASSYGRVQGGNTIYF
-,TRBV3-1/TRBV3-2,-,TRBJ1-1,TGTGCCAGCAGCCAAGGACTGCCGAACACTGAAGCTTTCTTT,CASSQGLPNTEAFF
-,TRBV3-1/TRBV3-2,-,TRBJ2-7,TGTGCCAGCACCCATGGACAGACCTACGAGCAGTACTTC,CASTHGQTYEQYF
-,TRBV6-1,-,TRBJ2-3,TGTGCCAGCAGTGAAGCGAGGGGGGGGGCCAGCACAGATACGCAGTATTTT,CASSEARGGASTDTQYF
-,TRBV5-6,-,TRBJ1-5,TGTGCCAGCAGCTTAAGGGGCCCGACCAATCAGCCCCAGCATTTT,CASSLRGPTNQPQHF
TRBD2,TRBV7-8,-,TRBJ2-3,TGTGCCAGCAGTGAGCTAGCGGGGTACACAGATACGCAGTATTTT,CASSELAGYTDTQYF
TRBD1,TRBV2,-,TRBJ1-4,TGTGCCAGCAGTGTCCATGGACAGGGGGCCCAGTGGGATGAAAAACTGTTTTTT,CASSVHGQGAQWDEKLFF
TRBD1,TRBV15,-,TRBJ1-3,TGTGCCACCAGCAGAGCCTCCCAGGGGGCAATGGGAAACACCATATATTTT,CATSRASQGAMGNTIYF
-,TRBV5-6,-,TRBJ1-1,TGTGCCAGCAGCTTGGGTCTCAGGAACACTGAAGCTTTCTTT,CASSLGLRNTEAFF